The source of this TCR beta chain is a study of T cell repertoires and HLA-DP antigens. The protocol was immunoSEQ multiplex PCR, while the TCRdb copy is restricted to in-frame clones and leaves out a portion. The table lists more than 90,000 clones, about 91% of them singletons, with more than 0.25% in the top ten. Germline values: CDR1 MDHEN, CDR2 SYDVKM. V was pared by 1 base and J by 6 bases, with 7 bases between. This CDR3 has 12 residues. Study-level findings and limits: Naive and memory CD4+ cells were analysed together, not apart.

Details on this clone: Antigen: not known.

This chain uses TRBV28 with TRBJ2-7, with D uncertain. The sequence came from a woman between 18 and 29 years old in good health and CMV-seronegative. The sequencing input was CD4+ T cells from PBMCs. In DNA form, the CDR3 reads TGTGCCAGCAGTTTATTTAACGGCGAGCAGTACGTC. It translates to CASSLFNGEQYV.